By share, the clone carrying this T cell receptor (beta chain) counts as medium-sized. Trimming pared 1 base from V and 3 bases from J, leaving 4 bases between. The CDR3 is 12 residues long. The sample originates from a study of T cell repertoires in cytomegalovirus infection. Overall study context: From public TCR beta signatures came an indication of both CMV infection and matching HLA type.

TCRdb independently ran MiXCR on the reads; one entry per CDR3 protein. The table records roughly 180,000 distinct CDR3 sequences, under 30% of them present only once. What was sequenced was PBMCs. This receptor was obtained from a human donor in good health (CMV status not recorded). Some clones in this sample may be carry-over from other donors' samples. The V call is TRBV12-3 or TRBV12-4, the J call TRBJ2-7; D unclear. CDR3 coding DNA: TGTGCCAGCAGTTTAGGGCTCTACGAGCAGTACTTC. This codes for CASSLGLYEQYF.